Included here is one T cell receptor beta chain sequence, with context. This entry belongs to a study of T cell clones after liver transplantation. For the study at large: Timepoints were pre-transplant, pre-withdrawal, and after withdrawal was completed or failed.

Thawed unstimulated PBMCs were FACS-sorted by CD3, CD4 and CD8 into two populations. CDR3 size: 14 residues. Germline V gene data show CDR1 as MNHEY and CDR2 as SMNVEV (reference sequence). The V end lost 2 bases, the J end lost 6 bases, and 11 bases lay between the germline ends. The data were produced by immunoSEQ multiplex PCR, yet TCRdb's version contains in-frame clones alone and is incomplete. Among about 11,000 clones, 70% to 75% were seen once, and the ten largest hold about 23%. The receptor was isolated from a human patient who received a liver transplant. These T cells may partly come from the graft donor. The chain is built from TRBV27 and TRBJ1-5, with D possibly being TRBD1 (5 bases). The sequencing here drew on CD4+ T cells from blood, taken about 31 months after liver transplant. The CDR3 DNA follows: TGTGCCAGCAGTTTAGCCGGGCAGGGTCAGCCCCAGCATTTT. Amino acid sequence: CASSLAGQGQPQHF.